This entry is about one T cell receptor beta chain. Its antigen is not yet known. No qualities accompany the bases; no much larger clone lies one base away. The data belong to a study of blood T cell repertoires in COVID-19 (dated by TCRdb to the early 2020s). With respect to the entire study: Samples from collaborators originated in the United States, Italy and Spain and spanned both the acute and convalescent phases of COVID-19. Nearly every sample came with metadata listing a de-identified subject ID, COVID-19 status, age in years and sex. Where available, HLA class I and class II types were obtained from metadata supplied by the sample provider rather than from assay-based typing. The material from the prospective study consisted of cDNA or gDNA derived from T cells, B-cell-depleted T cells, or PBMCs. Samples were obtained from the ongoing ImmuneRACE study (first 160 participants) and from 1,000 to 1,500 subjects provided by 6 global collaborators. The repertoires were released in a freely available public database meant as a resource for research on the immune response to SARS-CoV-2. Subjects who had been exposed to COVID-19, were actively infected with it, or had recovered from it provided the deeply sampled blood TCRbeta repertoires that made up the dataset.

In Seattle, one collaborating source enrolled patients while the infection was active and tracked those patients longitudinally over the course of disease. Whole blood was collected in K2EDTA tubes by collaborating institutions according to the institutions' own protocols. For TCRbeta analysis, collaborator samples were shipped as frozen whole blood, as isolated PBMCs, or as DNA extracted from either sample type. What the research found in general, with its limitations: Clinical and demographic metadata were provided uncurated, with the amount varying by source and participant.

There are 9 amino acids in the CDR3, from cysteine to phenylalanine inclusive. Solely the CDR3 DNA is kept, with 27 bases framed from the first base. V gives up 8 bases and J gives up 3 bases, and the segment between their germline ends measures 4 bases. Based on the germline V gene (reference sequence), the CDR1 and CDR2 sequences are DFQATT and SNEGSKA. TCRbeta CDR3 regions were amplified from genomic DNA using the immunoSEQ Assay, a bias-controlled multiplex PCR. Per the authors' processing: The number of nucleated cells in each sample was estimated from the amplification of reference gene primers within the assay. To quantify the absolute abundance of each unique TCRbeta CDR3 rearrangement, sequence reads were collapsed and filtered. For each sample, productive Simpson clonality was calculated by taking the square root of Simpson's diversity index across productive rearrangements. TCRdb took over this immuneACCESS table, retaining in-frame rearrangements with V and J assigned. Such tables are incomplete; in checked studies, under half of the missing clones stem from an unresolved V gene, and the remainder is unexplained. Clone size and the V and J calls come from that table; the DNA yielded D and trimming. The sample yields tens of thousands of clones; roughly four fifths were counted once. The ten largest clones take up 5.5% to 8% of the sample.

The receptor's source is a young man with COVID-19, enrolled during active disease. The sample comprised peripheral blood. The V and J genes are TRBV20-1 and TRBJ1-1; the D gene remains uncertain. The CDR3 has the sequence CSPDTEAFF. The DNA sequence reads TGCAGTCCCGACACTGAAGCTTTCTTT.